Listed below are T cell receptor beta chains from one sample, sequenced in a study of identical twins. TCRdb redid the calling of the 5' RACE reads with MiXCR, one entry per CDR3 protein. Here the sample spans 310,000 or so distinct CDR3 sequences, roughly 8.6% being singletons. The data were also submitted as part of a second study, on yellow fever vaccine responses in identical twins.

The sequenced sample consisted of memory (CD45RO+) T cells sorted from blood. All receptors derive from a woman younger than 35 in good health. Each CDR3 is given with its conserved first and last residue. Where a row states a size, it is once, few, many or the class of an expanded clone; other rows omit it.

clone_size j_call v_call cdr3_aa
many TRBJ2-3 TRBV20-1 CSARDPNTDTQYF
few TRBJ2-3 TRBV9 CASSVGGTGGIADTQYF
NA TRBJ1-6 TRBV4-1 CASNRAGGDNSPLHF
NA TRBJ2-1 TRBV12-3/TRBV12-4 CASSLPLSYEYNEQFF
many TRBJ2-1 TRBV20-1 CSVGGSSYNEQFF
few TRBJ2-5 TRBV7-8 CASSSLTGGVETQYF
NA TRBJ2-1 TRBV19 CASSIGASSYNEQFF
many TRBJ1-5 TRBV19 CASSGERSNQPQHF
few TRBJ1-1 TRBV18 CASSPATGLNTEAFF
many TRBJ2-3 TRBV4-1 CASSQDVDIYTQYF
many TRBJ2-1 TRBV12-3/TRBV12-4 CASSGSSAGDEQFF
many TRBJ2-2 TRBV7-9 CVPEGAQTGELFF
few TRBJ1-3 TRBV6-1 CASRGQGPPYGNTIYF
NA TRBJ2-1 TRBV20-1 CSALSTNGAYNEQFF
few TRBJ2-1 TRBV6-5 CASSYQKSGRLFF
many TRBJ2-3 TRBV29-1 CSVAAIAGRYTDTQYF
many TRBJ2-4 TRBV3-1 CASSQGGPKNIQYF
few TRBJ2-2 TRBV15 CATAQGVGGELFF
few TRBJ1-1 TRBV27 CASSLRGPPNTEAFF
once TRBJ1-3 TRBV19 CAGDRPLRGNTIYF
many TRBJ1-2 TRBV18 CASSSTVYGYTF
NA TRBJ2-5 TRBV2 CASSEVPEETQYF
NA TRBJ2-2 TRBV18 CASSPRSLNTGELFF
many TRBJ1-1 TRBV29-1 CSVEGGTEAFF
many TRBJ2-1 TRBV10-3 CAIAGTSGGTPDLYNEQFF
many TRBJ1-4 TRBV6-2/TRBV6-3 CASSSRNEKLFF
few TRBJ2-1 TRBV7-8 CASSFRLAGGIRGNEQFF
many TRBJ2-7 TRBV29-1 CSVEMGPYEQYF
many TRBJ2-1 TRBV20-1 CSAALAGYNEQFF
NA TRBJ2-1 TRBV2 CASSVDSFNEQFF
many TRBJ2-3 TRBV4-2 CASSQGGQGSLDTQYF
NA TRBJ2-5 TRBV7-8 CASSLGSSLETQYF
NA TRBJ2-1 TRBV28 CASSEVGREGLNNEQFF
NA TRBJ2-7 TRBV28 CASRGQGGSYEQYF
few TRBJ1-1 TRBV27 CASSLEQGAAEAFF
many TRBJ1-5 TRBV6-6 CASSFQSNQPQHF
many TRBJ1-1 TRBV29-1 CSVIGEYGTEAFF